The rows below give T cell receptor beta chains drawn from one sample of a study of blood T cell repertoires in COVID-19. Measured with immunoSEQ multiplex PCR; TCRdb has only the in-frame clones, and not every one. This repertoire shows some 31,000 clones, over 90% found once; its top ten account for less than 5.5%. The sample taken for sequencing was peripheral blood. The receptors were gathered from a human donor in a cohort sampled during active COVID-19. Each CDR3 is given with its conserved first and last residue. D genes are given only for firm matches. Expanded clones get a size class; other rows say once, few or many, or leave the size out.

v_gene	abundance	d_gene	j_gene	CDR3nt	CDR3aa
TRBV5-1	NA	TRBD2	TRBJ2-4	TGCGCCAGCAGTGCCGGGACTAGCGGGAGTGCGGACATTCAGTACTTC	CASSAGTSGSADIQYF
TRBV5-8	NA	TRBD2	TRBJ2-5	TGTGCCAGCAGCTTGGGGACTAGCGGGGGGGCAGAGACCCAGTACTTC	CASSLGTSGGAETQYF
TRBV4-1	few	TRBD1	TRBJ1-4	TGCGCCAGCAGCCACGCTCCTTCGGGACAGGGGAACGAAAAACTGTTTTTT	CASSHAPSGQGNEKLFF
TRBV30	NA	NA	TRBJ2-1	TGTGCCTGGAGTAAACAGAAAGGCGTCGAGCAGTTCTTC	CAWSKQKGVEQFF
TRBV10-3	NA	NA	TRBJ1-3	TGTGCCATCAGTGGGACATTTGGCCTCTCTGGAAACACCATATATTTT	CAISGTFGLSGNTIYF
TRBV19	NA	TRBD1	TRBJ1-6	TGTGCCAGTAGTCCGGGACAGTATAATTCACCCCTCCACTTT	CASSPGQYNSPLHF
TRBV5-1	NA	TRBD2	TRBJ2-1	TGCGCCAGCAGCTTGGGACTAGCGGGAGTAAATGAGCAGTTCTTC	CASSLGLAGVNEQFF
TRBV24-1	NA	TRBD1	TRBJ2-4	TGTGCCACCAGTGGGACAGGGGGCTCGGACATTCAGTACTTC	CATSGTGGSDIQYF
TRBV9	NA	TRBD1	TRBJ2-7	TGTGCCAGCAGCAACGGGACAGGGGGCTACGAGCAGTACTTC	CASSNGTGGYEQYF
TRBV4-1	NA	NA	TRBJ2-1	TGCGCCAGCAGCCAAGCCATAAAGGGGCCGTTCAATGAGCAGTTCTTC	CASSQAIKGPFNEQFF
TRBV5-1	NA	TRBD1	TRBJ1-6	TGCGCCAGCAGCCCAGGGACAGATAATTCACCCCTCCACTTT	CASSPGTDNSPLHF
TRBV28	NA	NA	TRBJ1-4	TGTGCCAGCAGTTTATTGATGGCAGTTCGTAATGAAAAACTGTTTTTT	CASSLLMAVRNEKLFF
TRBV27	NA	TRBD1	TRBJ2-1	TGTGCCAGCAGTGCCGGGACAGGTCCAAGTTCTGAGCAGTTCTTC	CASSAGTGPSSEQFF
TRBV2	NA	NA	TRBJ2-7	TGTGCCAGCAGTCTTGACAGGGAGCAGTACTTC	CASSLDREQYF
TRBV7-9	NA	TRBD1	TRBJ1-6	TGTGCCAGCAGCTGGGACAGCTCCTATAATTCACCCCTCCACTTT	CASSWDSSYNSPLHF
TRBV9	NA	NA	TRBJ1-4	TGTGCCAGCAGCGTATCCCCCGTACACAGGGATTTTGAAAAACTGTTTTTT	CASSVSPVHRDFEKLFF
TRBV12-5	NA	TRBD1	TRBJ1-1	TGTGCTAGTGGGGGACAGGGGGACACTGAAGCTTTCTTT	CASGGQGDTEAFF
TRBV4-1	once	NA	TRBJ2-2	TGCGCCAGCAGCCAAGGCTTTAAGGGGATCACCGGGGAGCTGTTTTTT	CASSQGFKGITGELFF
TRBV13	NA	NA	TRBJ2-3	TGTGCCAGCAGTTCGGACAGTCCTAGCACAGATACGCAGTATTTT	CASSSDSPSTDTQYF
TRBV4-2	NA	TRBD1	TRBJ1-4	TGTGCCAGCAGCCGAGTTTTACCGGGACAGGGGAATGAAAAACTGTTTTTT	CASSRVLPGQGNEKLFF
TRBV6-5	NA	NA	TRBJ2-7	TGTGCCAGCACTATTCCAGGGTCCGACGAGCAGTACTTC	CASTIPGSDEQYF
TRBV27	NA	NA	TRBJ2-2	TGTGCCAGCAGCAAAAGCCTCCGGGACATCTACGGAGGAGACACCGGGGAGCTGTTTTTT	CASSKSLRDIYGGDTGELFF
TRBV7-9	NA	TRBD1	TRBJ2-1	TGTGCCAGCAGCCTCAGGACAGGCGGGTCCTACAATGAGCAGTTCTTC	CASSLRTGGSYNEQFF
TRBV11-3	NA	TRBD2	TRBJ2-7	TGTGCCAGCAGCCCCGGGACTAGCGGCCTCTACGAGCAGTACTTC	CASSPGTSGLYEQYF
TRBV5-1	NA	NA	TRBJ2-7	TGCGCCAGCAGCTTAGACTATAGCTCCTACGAGCAGTACTTC	CASSLDYSSYEQYF
TRBV11-2	NA	NA	TRBJ2-4	TGTGCCAGCAGCTTAGGGGGGCAAAACATTCAGTACTTC	CASSLGGQNIQYF
TRBV6-1	NA	NA	TRBJ1-2	TGTGCCAGCAGTGAAGGGGCAGGGGCATATGGCTACACCTTC	CASSEGAGAYGYTF
TRBV10-2	NA	NA	TRBJ1-1	TGCGCCAGCAGCGAACGACAATTGAACACTGAAGCTTTCTTT	CASSERQLNTEAFF
TRBV6-5	NA	TRBD1	TRBJ2-7	TGTGCCAGCAGCCTGACAGGGGTAAACTACGAGCAGTACTTC	CASSLTGVNYEQYF
TRBV30	NA	NA	TRBJ1-1	TGTGCCTGGGGGGGTAGGGGCGGTTGGGGCACTGAAGCTTTCTTT	CAWGGRGGWGTEAFF
TRBV5-4	NA	NA	TRBJ1-3	TGTGCCAGCAGAAAAACAGGGTTTGGAAACACCATATATTTT	CASRKTGFGNTIYF
TRBV5-1	NA	TRBD1	TRBJ2-7	TGCGCCAGCAGCGTAGGGACAGGGAGATACGAGCAGTACTTC	CASSVGTGRYEQYF
TRBV6-5	NA	NA	TRBJ1-1	TGTGCCAGCTTGACAGGGAACACTGAAGCTTTCTTT	CASLTGNTEAFF
TRBV7-6	NA	NA	TRBJ2-7	TGTGCCAGCAGCCCATTCAACTACGAGCAGTACTTC	CASSPFNYEQYF
TRBV19	once	TRBD2	TRBJ2-1	TGTGCCAGTCGTCCCGGGGGGGGTGATCAGTTCTTC	CASRPGGGDQFF
TRBV6-5	NA	NA	TRBJ2-7	TGTGCCAGCACTACAGCCAGCTCCTACGAGCAGTACTTC	CASTTASSYEQYF
TRBV7-9	NA	TRBD2	TRBJ2-5	TGTGCCAGCAGGCCTATGGGAGGGCCCCGGGAGACCCAGTACTTC	CASRPMGGPRETQYF
TRBV5-1	NA	TRBD2	TRBJ2-1	TGCGCCAGCAGCGGCTCTAGCGGGGGGGCAGGTAATGAGCAGTTCTTC	CASSGSSGGAGNEQFF
TRBV19	NA	NA	TRBJ2-1	TGTGCCAGTAGTCCCCCGCTCGGGGGGCCCTACAATGAGCAGTTCTTC	CASSPPLGGPYNEQFF
TRBV5-4	once	NA	TRBJ1-2	TGTGCCAGCAGCTCACAGGGATATGGCTACACCTTC	CASSSQGYGYTF